This is a list of T cell receptor beta chains from one sample in a study of blood T cell repertoires in COVID-19. TCRdb's copy holds only in-frame clones and misses some; the assay was immunoSEQ multiplex PCR. Of 250,000 or so clones detected, about 87% appear once; the ten largest clones hold roughly 5%. What was sequenced was peripheral blood. These receptor sequences come from a woman aged 60-70 years with COVID-19, enrolled during active disease. Each CDR3 is given without its conserved first and last residue. Not all rows give a size; the values are once, few, many and, for expanded clones, a class.

j_call v_call clone_size cdr3_length cdr3_aa
TRBJ1-1 TRBV5-1 NA 15 ASSLGVDRAENTEAF
TRBJ1-1 TRBV5-1 once 11 ASRYREGTEAF
TRBJ2-7 TRBV6-2/TRBV6-3 NA 13 ASSPDSLQIYEQY
TRBJ2-7 TRBV7-2 NA 10 ASSSQGYEQY
TRBJ1-1 TRBV6-6 NA 10 ASSYPAGEAF
TRBJ2-3 TRBV19 NA 16 ASSMSLAGASSTDTQY
TRBJ1-2 TRBV28 NA 9 AALDGAGYT
TRBJ2-5 TRBV27 NA 14 ASSRRLAGGPETQY
TRBJ2-2 TRBV19 NA 17 ATSKLPGGGARNTGELF
TRBJ2-2 TRBV6-4 NA 12 ASSVTSSTGELF
TRBJ2-1 TRBV30 NA 12 AWSVDRGGNEQF
TRBJ2-7 TRBV5-4 few 12 ASSLVAGAYEQY
TRBJ1-2 TRBV12-5 NA 13 ASGLVQGRADGYT
TRBJ1-5 TRBV30 once 11 AWTPGPNQPQH
TRBJ1-1 TRBV6-5 NA 13 ASSRPGQGGTEAF
TRBJ2-3 TRBV5-1 NA 12 ASNRDGHTDTQY
TRBJ2-5 TRBV29-1 NA 12 SVALAEYQETQY
TRBJ2-3 TRBV7-2 NA 12 ASSSGLAVDTQY
TRBJ2-4 TRBV19 NA 11 ASSPREGNIQY
TRBJ1-6 TRBV3-1/TRBV3-2 NA 11 ASVGRGNSPLH
TRBJ1-1 TRBV7-2 NA 12 ASSLRQGDTEAF
TRBJ2-1 TRBV7-6 NA 16 ASSTGLAGHRSYNEQF
TRBJ2-7 TRBV13 NA 12 ARIGCTSWYEQY
TRBJ2-5 TRBV7-9 NA 11 ASSFPGGETQY
TRBJ2-3 TRBV6-2/TRBV6-3 NA 13 ASSRLAANTDTQY
TRBJ2-7 TRBV5-5 once 13 ASSFSVTKTYEQY
TRBJ1-3 TRBV3-1/TRBV3-2 NA 11 ASSHDRVDTIY
TRBJ2-1 TRBV19 NA 13 ASSLGTSGDNEQF
TRBJ2-1 TRBV27 NA 12 ASNPWGQVTETF
TRBJ2-7 TRBV11-2 NA 16 ASSDRRTSRGRAYEQY
TRBJ1-6 TRBV4-1 many 14 ASSQGEGRREDALH
TRBJ1-4 TRBV18 NA 10 ASSPSYEKLF
TRBJ1-6 TRBV5-1 NA 13 ASSAVAGTQSPLH
TRBJ2-3 TRBV6-5 once 11 ASRTVSTDTQY
TRBJ2-1 TRBV11-3 NA 13 ASSLVGGLRDEQF
TRBJ1-4 TRBV10-3 NA 13 AIAPGQGFGEKLF
TRBJ2-3 TRBV6-2/TRBV6-3 NA 13 ASSYSAGGPHTQY
TRBJ1-4 TRBV5-1 NA 14 ASSMISGQSNEKLF
TRBJ2-3 TRBV7-9 NA 12 ASSFKRERDTQY